The present T cell receptor (beta chain) was sequenced within a study of blood T cell repertoires in COVID-19. Study at large: Samples came from the United States, Italy and Spain, spanning acute and convalescent COVID-19. T cells, B-cell-depleted T cells, or PBMCs provided the cDNA or gDNA that served as material.

How the authors handled the data: Nucleated cell number was recorded as an estimate derived from reference gene primer amplification. Method: immunoSEQ multiplex PCR; TCRdb's copy keeps in-frame clones and lacks some. D and trimming come from the DNA, and the V and J calls and clone size come from that table. The sample records fewer than 250,000 clones, 84% being singletons. Germline V gene lookup returns CDR1 LNHDA and CDR2 SQIVND (reference sequence). The CDR3 has 14 residues. Trimming pared 6 bases from V and 2 bases from J, leaving 11 bases between. The receptor was derived from a man aged 50 to 59 with acute or convalescent COVID-19. V usage is TRBV19 and J usage is TRBJ1-5; D may be TRBD1 (5 bases). The sequenced sample was peripheral blood. The CDR3 DNA reads TGTGCCAGTAGATACGGGGGGGGCAATCAGCCCCAGCATTTT. This translates into CASRYGGGNQPQHF.